The clone carrying this TCR beta chain was picked up many times. The antigen is not known. This sample was taken from a study of T cells in Graves' hyperthyroidism and ophthalmopathy. Findings and limits, study-wide: Most thyroid clonotypes that were expanded above 0.001 also turned up in blood. Using 13 V-J features, a model discriminated ophthalmopathy from stable hyperthyroidism.

Per the germline V gene, CDR1 is SGHAT and CDR2 is FQNNGV. This CDR3 region has 16 residues. The V gene lost 1 base and the J gene lost 0 bases, with 12 bases spanning the gap. The patients, who ranged from 18 to 65 in age, presented with newly diagnosed hyperthyroidism lasting under 2 months. PBMCs were sourced from more than 9 ml fresh peripheral blood. Authors of the study amplified TCR beta CDR3 regions from RNA transcripts. First-round RT-PCR of the TCR CDR3 relied on the HTBI primer set. TCRdb ran MiXCR on the multiplex PCR reads and lists one entry per CDR3 protein. The sample holds more than 500,000 distinct CDR3 sequences, about a sixth seen once.

V is TRBV11-2 and J is TRBJ2-5, with D possibly matching TRBD1 (6 bases). The sequence was obtained from a woman in her 30s with Graves' hyperthyroidism. The sample taken for sequencing was blood. CDR3 DNA: TGTGCCAGCAGCTTAGTTCAGGGGATGAACCAAGAGACCCAGTACTTC. Translated: CASSLVQGMNQETQYF. Full variable domain (remainder filled in from reference TRBV11-2 and TRBJ2-5): EAGVAQSPRYKIIEKRQSVAFWCNPISGHATLYWYQQILGQGPKLLIQFQNNGVVDDSQLPKDRFSAERLKGVDSTLKIQPAKLEDSAVYLCASSLVQGMNQETQYFGPGTRLLVL.